Each of the 25 T cell receptor beta chains below was sequenced from the same sample in a study of blood T cell repertoires in COVID-19. Sequencing was performed with immunoSEQ multiplex PCR; in TCRdb, only in-frame clones are kept and a portion is missing. The table lists under 250,000 clones, under 90% of them singletons. The sequenced sample consisted of PBMCs or T cells enriched from blood (not recorded which). Receptor source: a woman between 45 and 60 years old who had been exposed to COVID-19.

The chain carries TRBV6-5 and TRBJ1-1, with D unclear. This CDR3 has 13 amino acids. Germline V gene data show CDR1 as MNHEY and CDR2 as SVGAGI. Trimming pared 10 bases from V and 5 bases from J, leaving 17 bases between. CDR3 protein: CATYSGHSTEAFF. The CDR3 nucleotides read TGTGCCACATACAGTGGGCATTCGACTGAAGCTTTCTTT.

This chain uses TRBV28 with TRBJ1-5, with TRBD1 as a possible D gene (6 bases). The length of the CDR3 is 12 residues. Germline CDR1 is MDHEN and CDR2 is SYDVKM. Trimming left V 8 bases short and J 5 bases short, with 10 bases between. CDR3 loop: CASSRGHQPQHF. For the CDR3, the DNA is TGTGCCAGCTCCAGGGGACATCAGCCCCAGCATTTT.

A word on this clone: The sample contains more than one DNA sequence encoding this CDR3. The chain combines TRBV2 with TRBJ2-7, with D perhaps TRBD2 (5 bases). CDR1 and CDR2 from the germline V gene are SNHLY and FYNNEI. Trimming removed 5 bases at V and 2 bases at J, with 10 bases between. The CDR3 is 13 amino acids. CDR3 in DNA: TGTGCCAGCAGTAGGACTTCCCCCTACGAGCAGTACTTC. This gives the protein CASSRTSPYEQYF.

The chain recombines TRBV24-1 with TRBJ1-1, with D unresolved. The CDR3 has 14 amino acids. The V and J ends lost 4 bases and 5 bases respectively, with 13 bases between them. CDR1 and CDR2 (germline): KGHDR, SFDVKD. The CDR3 nucleotides are TGTGCCACCAGTGACTCGCGCCGTTCGACTGAAGCTTTCTTT. Encoded protein: CATSDSRRSTEAFF.

CDR3 coding DNA: TGTGCCATCAGTGGGACTAGCGGCCACAATGAGCAGTTCTTC. It translates to CAISGTSGHNEQFF. The chain carries TRBV10-3 and TRBJ2-1; 10 bases agree with TRBD2. The V segment lost 4 bases and the J segment 5 bases; nucleotides outside the gene matches: 2. This CDR3 is built from 14 residues. Looked up from germline, CDR1 is ENHRY and CDR2 is SYGVKD.

This chain uses TRBV2 with TRBJ2-7; D is ambiguous. This CDR3 has 13 amino acids. The V and J ends lost 0 bases and 7 bases respectively, with 10 bases between them. Germline V gene lookup returns CDR1 SNHLY and CDR2 FYNNEI. Here the CDR3 reads CASSEANFMEQYF. CDR3 nucleotides: TGTGCCAGCAGTGAAGCCAATTTCATGGAGCAGTACTTC.

This chain links TRBV28 with TRBJ1-1; TRBD1 is a possible D gene (5 bases). The V end was cut by 4 bases, the J end by 11 bases, with 11 bases between. Germline loops: CDR1 MDHEN, CDR2 SYDVKM. The CDR3 is 11 amino acids. The CDR3 bases are TGTGCCAGCAGTTCAGGGATTCTGGCTTTCTTT. It translates to CASSSGILAFF.

This chain connects TRBV6-5 to TRBJ1-2; unclear D gene. V gave up 4 bases and J gave up 8 bases, with 11 bases separating them. The CDR3 covers 12 residues. The germline CDR1 and CDR2 sequences are MNHEY and SVGAGI. The CDR3 coding sequence is TGTGCCAGCAGTTCCTCCGGGGTAGGCTACACCTTC. Translation: CASSSSGVGYTF.

This rearrangement joins TRBV9 to TRBJ1-1; 9 nucleotides agree with TRBD1. This CDR3 comprises 15 residues. Germline assignment: CDR1 SGDLS and CDR2 YYNGEE. V shed 3 bases and J 5 bases; nucleotides not matched to a gene: 8. The CDR3 DNA is TGTGCCAGCAGCGGACAGGGGGGTAAAGGGACTGAAGCTTTCTTT. Amino acid sequence: CASSGQGGKGTEAFF.

V gene TRBV7-7 combines with J gene TRBJ1-5; D unresolved. CDR1 and CDR2 (germline): SSHAT, FNYEAQ (reference sequence). Trimming removed 5 bases at V and 1 base at J, with 21 bases between. The CDR3 runs to 18 residues. Here the CDR3 DNA reads TGTGCCAGCAGCCGAACTTTCATGGGGAGGAGGAGCAATCAGCCCCAGCATTTT. Protein sequence: CASSRTFMGRRSNQPQHF.

The chain recombines TRBV14 with TRBJ2-6, with TRBD1 identical over 10 bases. Germline values: CDR1 SGHDN, CDR2 FVKESK. CDR3 length: 19 residues. With 0 bases clipped from V and 0 bases from J, the junction kept 5 bases outside the gene matches. CDR3 sequence reads: CASSQEGQGFFSGANVLTF. As DNA, the CDR3 is TGTGCCAGCAGCCAAGAGGGACAGGGGTTTTTCTCTGGGGCCAACGTCCTGACTTTC. Supplemented by reference TRBV14 and TRBJ2-6, the full variable domain reads EAGVTQFPSHSVIEKGQTVTLRCDPISGHDNLYWYRRVMGKEIKFLLHFVKESKQDESGMPNNRFLAERTGGTYSTLKVQPAELEDSGVYFCASSQEGQGFFSGANVLTFGAGSRLTVL.

This chain connects TRBV20-1 to TRBJ2-3; D unclear. Germline V gives CDR1 DFQATT, CDR2 SNEGSKA (reference sequence). The V gene lost 3 bases and the J gene lost 4 bases, with 11 bases spanning the gap. The CDR3 is 13 residues long. The CDR3 region is CSASSLVADTQYF. In nucleotides, the CDR3 is TGCAGTGCTAGTTCCCTAGTAGCAGATACGCAGTATTTT.

In nucleotides, the CDR3 is TGCGCCAGCAGTGATAGAGGGGACAGCTCTACTTCTGGGGCCAACGTCCTGACTTTC. This sequence encodes CASSDRGDSSTSGANVLTF. The rearrangement uses TRBV5-1 and TRBJ2-6; 7 bases match TRBD1. The CDR3 contains 19 residues. V lost 5 bases and J lost 1; bases outside the gene matches: 15. The germline V gene encodes CDR1 SGHRS and CDR2 YFSETQ.

This clone was picked up one time. CDR3 sequence reads: CASTGTASNYGYTF. Written as DNA, the CDR3 is TGTGCCTCGACCGGGACAGCGTCTAACTATGGCTACACCTTC. The chain employs TRBV9 and TRBJ1-2; 7 bases map to TRBD1. The V segment lost 10 bases and the J segment 0 bases; nucleotides outside the gene matches: 9. Germline CDR1 is SGDLS and CDR2 is YYNGEE. CDR3 length equals 14 residues.

The chain carries TRBV9 and TRBJ2-2; TRBD1 might be the D (5 bases). The CDR3 extends over 17 amino acids. Germline assignment: CDR1 SGDLS and CDR2 YYNGEE. Trimming removed 4 bases from V and 0 bases from J, with 16 bases in between. The CDR3 DNA follows: TGTGCCAGCAGCTCTCACAGACAGACAGCGAACACCGGGGAGCTGTTTTTT. It specifies CASSSHRQTANTGELFF.

The J gene is TRBJ1-3, the V gene TRBV6-2 or TRBV6-3; tentatively, D is TRBD1 (5 bases). V lost 5 bases and J lost 2, with 10 bases in between. The length of the CDR3 is 14 residues. CDR1 is MNHEY, CDR2 SVGEGT, per germline. CDR3 residues: CASSHTGTGNTIYF. CDR3 nucleotide sequence: TGTGCCAGCAGTCATACAGGAACTGGAAACACCATATATTTT.

The chain employs TRBV20-1 and TRBJ1-4, with D hard to call. This CDR3 is 15 amino acids long. V lost 3 bases, J lost 5 bases, and 16 bases lay in between. The germline V gene has CDR1 DFQATT and CDR2 SNEGSKA (reference sequence). CDR3 residues: CSASPRIARNEKLFF. The DNA for the CDR3 is TGCAGTGCTAGTCCGCGGATCGCCCGCAATGAAAAACTGTTTTTT.

The gene calls are TRBV24-1 and TRBJ2-1; the match to TRBD2 covers 12 bases. Germline V gene sequence: CDR1 KGHDR, CDR2 SFDVKD. V lost 9 bases to trimming and J lost 6 bases; unmatched junction nucleotides: 5. The CDR3 has 14 residues. CDR3 nucleotide sequence: TGTGCCACCGAGACTAGCGGGGGCGTCAATGAGCAGTTCTTC. Translating gives CATETSGGVNEQFF.

The chain links TRBV18 to TRBJ1-2; D might be TRBD1 (5 bases). The CDR3 has 14 amino acids. Trimming took 3 bases from V and 4 from J, leaving 12 bases between them. Germline V gene sequence: CDR1 KGHSH, CDR2 LQKENI. The CDR3 region has the DNA TGTGCCAGCTCACCCCCAGGGAAACTCTATGGCTACACCTTC. This sequence encodes CASSPPGKLYGYTF.

This clone has a single count. The J gene is TRBJ1-1, the V gene TRBV29-1; D gene ambiguous. Germline CDR1 is SQVTM and CDR2 is ANQGSEA. CDR3 length: 11 amino acids. The chain's CDR3 is CSATRGTEAFF. CDR3 bases: TGCAGTGCGACGCGTGGCACTGAAGCTTTCTTT.

This chain joins TRBV6-5 and TRBJ2-5; 7 positions match TRBD1. Looked up from germline, CDR1 is MNHEY and CDR2 is SVGAGI. The trim removed 5 bases at V and 4 bases at J, leaving 7 bases unmatched. The CDR3 spans 14 residues. CDR3: CASSQRGLGETQYF. The DNA for the CDR3 is TGTGCCAGCAGTCAGAGGGGGCTGGGAGAGACCCAGTACTTC.

The V gene is TRBV6-4, the J gene TRBJ2-1; TRBD1 matches at 9 bases. CDR1 is MRHNA, CDR2 SNTAGT, per germline. The CDR3 has 16 residues. The ends lost 0 bases at V and 3 bases at J; junction bases unmatched: 3. The CDR3 here is CASSDSGTGYYNEQFF. In DNA, the CDR3 is TGTGCCAGCAGTGACTCCGGGACAGGGTACTACAATGAGCAGTTCTTC.

The chain combines TRBV6-1 with TRBJ1-2; D may be TRBD1 (6 bases). This CDR3 spans 13 amino acids. V was trimmed by 3 bases and J by 5 bases, leaving 10 bases between them. The germline CDR1 and CDR2 sequences are MNHNS and SASEGT. The CDR3 loop reads CASSDDRSYGYTF. The CDR3 coding sequence is TGTGCCAGCAGTGATGACAGGTCTTATGGCTACACCTTC.

The chain employs TRBV2 and TRBJ1-4; D is uncertain. This CDR3 region has 11 residues. CDR1 is SNHLY, CDR2 FYNNEI, per germline. With 9 bases removed from V and 8 bases from J, the gap between germline ends came to 10 bases. CDR3 in amino acids: CARRLGEKLFF. In nucleotides, the CDR3 is TGTGCCAGGAGACTCGGGGAAAAACTGTTTTTT.

The chain employs TRBV11-3 and TRBJ2-7; 7 bases match TRBD2. The V gene's germline CDR1 is SGHNT and CDR2 YENEEA. There are 13 residues in the CDR3. With V trimmed by 4 bases and J by 5 bases, 5 bases remained unmatched. The CDR3 region is CASSSSLANEQYF. The CDR3 nucleotides read TGTGCCAGCAGCTCCTCACTAGCGAACGAGCAGTACTTC.